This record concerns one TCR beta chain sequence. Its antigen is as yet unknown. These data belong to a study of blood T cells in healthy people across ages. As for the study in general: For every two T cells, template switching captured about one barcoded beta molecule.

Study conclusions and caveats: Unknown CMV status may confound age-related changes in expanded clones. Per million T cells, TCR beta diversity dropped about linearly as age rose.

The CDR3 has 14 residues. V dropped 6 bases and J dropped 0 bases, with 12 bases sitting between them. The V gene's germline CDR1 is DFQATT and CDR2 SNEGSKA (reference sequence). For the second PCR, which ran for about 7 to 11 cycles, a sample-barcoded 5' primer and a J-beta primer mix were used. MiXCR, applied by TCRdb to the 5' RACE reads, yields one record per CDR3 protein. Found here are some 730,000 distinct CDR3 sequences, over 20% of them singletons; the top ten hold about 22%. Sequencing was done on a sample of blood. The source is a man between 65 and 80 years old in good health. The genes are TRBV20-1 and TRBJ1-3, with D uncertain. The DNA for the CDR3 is TGCAGTGCCCCGGAGACGGTCTCTGGAAACACCATATATTTT. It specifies CSAPETVSGNTIYF.